The source of this T cell receptor beta chain is a study of OX40 agonist ivuxolimab in advanced cancers. General study findings and limits: Low clonal expansion, among the lowest seen, marked partial responders at 0.1-3.0 mg/kg.

Concerning this clone itself: Its antigen is not identified.

TCRdb's table, derived via immunoSEQ multiplex PCR, lists solely in-frame clones and lacks some. The sample consists of 70,000 or so clones, almost 90% of them appearing once. CDR1 is KGHSH, CDR2 LQKENI, per germline. V dropped 4 bases and J dropped 0 bases, with 6 bases sitting between them. This CDR3 is built from 13 residues. This receptor was obtained from an adult with an advanced solid tumor such as melanoma, head and neck, liver or kidney cancer. The chain is built from TRBV18 and TRBJ1-2; D not certain. Here the sequenced sample was CD4+ or CD8+ T cells sorted from blood, taken in a trial of the OX40 agonist ivuxolimab. The CDR3 DNA follows: TGTGCCAGCTCACAGGGAGCTAACTATGGCTACACCTTC. Encoded protein: CASSQGANYGYTF. Combining the CDR3 with reference TRBV18 and TRBJ1-2 gives the whole variable domain NAGVMQNPRHLVRRRGQEARLRCSPMKGHSHVYWYRQLPEEGLKFMVYLQKENIIDESGMPKERFSAEFPKEGPSILRIQQVVRGDSAAYFCASSQGANYGYTFGSGTRLTVV.